These 31 T cell receptor beta chains originate from one sample sequenced in a study of blood T cells in healthy people across ages. Through a sample-barcoded 5' primer and a J-beta primer mix, a second PCR was run for roughly 6 to 11 cycles. TCRdb processed the 5' RACE reads anew with MiXCR; each CDR3 protein has one entry. The table has hundreds of thousands of distinct CDR3 sequences, around 49% seen once. The sequencing input was blood. The source is a woman aged 60-75 years in good health.

The count of this clonotype is one. The V gene is TRBV7-9, the J gene TRBJ2-5; D is undetermined. The length of the CDR3 is 17 residues. The V end was cut by 1 base, the J end by 0 bases, with 15 bases between. Per the germline V gene, CDR1 is SEHNR and CDR2 is FQNEAQ (reference sequence). CDR3 amino acids: CASSLGLYVRNQETQYF. The CDR3 nucleotides are TGTGCCAGCAGCTTAGGTTTATACGTACGGAACCAAGAGACCCAGTACTTC.

The gene calls are TRBV10-3 and TRBJ2-4; maybe TRBD1 (7 bases). The DNA end is a closer match to TRBJ2-7, so the J assignment may be wrong. CDR1 and CDR2 (germline): ENHRY, SYGVKD. CDR3 length equals 18 residues. This CDR3 is CAISESIGAPAGGFEQYF. The CDR3 bases are TGTGCCATCAGTGAGTCGATCGGAGCCCCGGCAGGGGGGTTCGAGCAGTACTTC.

This clonotype was counted once. This may be a read error, as it is one base from a much larger clone. The rearrangement links TRBV7-9 to TRBJ1-5; D remains unclear. The CDR3 covers 12 residues. Germline V gene data show CDR1 as SEHNR and CDR2 as FQNEAQ (reference sequence). CDR3 nucleotides: TGTGCCAGCGGCTTATATCTGGGGCCCCAGCATTTT. Encoded protein: CASGLYLGPQHF.

This clonotype was found a few times. This chain uses TRBV7-3 with TRBJ2-1; the match to TRBD2 covers 7 bases. This CDR3 has 15 amino acids. CDR1 is SGHTA, CDR2 FQGTGA, per germline. J was trimmed by 0 bases and V by 6 bases; bases with no gene match: 5. The chain's CDR3 is CASSIAGPSYNEQFF. The CDR3 region has the DNA TGTGCCAGCAGTATAGCGGGTCCCTCCTACAATGAGCAGTTCTTC.

This sequence joins TRBV15 and TRBJ2-1, with D possibly being TRBD1 or TRBD2 (5 bases each). This CDR3 is 15 amino acids long. The germline V gene has CDR1 LNHNV and CDR2 YYDKDF (reference sequence). Trimming pared 0 bases from V and 12 bases from J, leaving 18 bases between. The CDR3: CATSRDNKPGPGQFF. The CDR3 DNA reads as TGTGCCACCAGCAGAGATAACAAGCCGGGGCCTGGGCAGTTCTTC.

This clonotype was counted between two and nine times. The junction departs from germline at one end; a sequencing error may be responsible. This chain connects TRBV7-3 to TRBJ2-7; TRBD2 agrees at 13 bases. Germline CDR1 reads SGHTA; CDR2 reads FQGTGA. CDR3 length: 16 residues. The CDR3, as DNA: TGTGCCAGCAGCCCTGGACTAGCGGGAGTCTCCTGCGAGCAGTACTTC. Translated, it gives CASSPGLAGVSCEQYF.

Many counts were recorded for this clonotype. This chain connects TRBV28 to TRBJ2-7, with a tentative D call TRBD1 (6 bases). The CDR3 has 14 residues. Germline CDR1 MDHEN, CDR2 SYDVKM. Deletions cut 5 bases from V and 3 bases from J, with 14 bases between. The CDR3 coding sequence is TGTGCCAGCAGTCCGTTCGCGGACAGCTACGAGCAGTACTTC. Translating it yields CASSPFADSYEQYF. The full variable domain, completed using reference TRBV28 and TRBJ2-7, is DVKVTQSSRYLVKRTGEKVFLECVQDMDHENMFWYRQDPGLGLRLIYFSYDVKMKEKGDIPEGYSVSREKKERFSLILESASTNQTSMYLCASSPFADSYEQYFGPGTRLTVT.

This clonotype was observed once. The V call is TRBV4-1, the J call TRBJ2-3; 8 nucleotides agree with TRBD2. V lost 4 bases to trimming and J lost 0 bases; unmatched junction nucleotides: 6. This CDR3 has 16 residues. Germline V gives CDR1 MGHRA, CDR2 YSYEKL. Written as DNA, the CDR3 is TGCGCCAGCAGCCTTTGGGCGGGAGGTAGCACAGATACGCAGTATTTT. This gives the protein CASSLWAGGSTDTQYF.

This clonotype was counted only a few times. The DNA of the CDR3 is TGCAGTGCTAGAGACGGGACTAGCGGGAGGGCCCTCGTAACAGATACGCAGTATTTT. This sequence encodes CSARDGTSGRALVTDTQYF. V is TRBV20-1 and J is TRBJ2-3; 16 bases are shared with TRBD2. CDR1 is DFQATT and CDR2 is SNEGSKA in the germline V gene (reference sequence). This CDR3 contains 19 residues. J lost 3 bases, V lost 0 bases, and 9 bases had no gene match.

This chain connects TRBV9 to TRBJ2-1; possible D gene TRBD2, 6 bases. The CDR3 has 15 amino acids. V lost 0 bases and J lost 1, with 8 bases in between. CDR1 and CDR2 (germline): SGDLS, YYNGEE. The CDR3 here is CASSVDSGSYNEQFF. The CDR3 DNA reads as TGTGCCAGCAGCGTAGACAGCGGGTCCTACAATGAGCAGTTCTTC.

This clonotype was recorded a few times. This chain links TRBV28 with TRBJ1-2; 8 nucleotides line up with TRBD1. CDR3 length: 15 amino acids. Losses at the gene ends were 2 bases for V and 2 bases for J; bases not matched to a gene: 4. The germline CDR1 and CDR2 sequences are MDHEN and SYDVKM. CDR3 protein: CASSLARDRNYGYTF. CDR3 bases: TGTGCCAGCAGTTTAGCCCGGGACAGGAACTATGGCTACACCTTC.

The CDR3 loop reads CASSERQGRTGSPLHF. CDR3 nucleotides: TGTGCCAGCAGCGAAAGACAGGGTCGGACTGGATCACCCCTCCACTTT. V gene TRBV2 combines with J gene TRBJ1-6, with TRBD1 matching 7 bases. The germline V gene encodes CDR1 SNHLY and CDR2 FYNNEI. The trim removed 6 bases at V and 10 bases at J, leaving 15 bases unmatched. The CDR3 consists of 16 residues.

The chain links TRBV28 to TRBJ2-3; D possibly uses TRBD1 or TRBD2 (5 bases each). The CDR3 is 20 residues long. V was trimmed by 6 bases and J by 2 bases, leaving 30 bases between them. Germline CDR1 is MDHEN and CDR2 is SYDVKM. The DNA for the CDR3 is TGTGCCAGCAGCCCGTACATTACCCGGGACCATAGCCGAACCACAGATACGCAGTATTTT. Protein: CASSPYITRDHSRTTDTQYF.

This chain uses TRBV7-2 with TRBJ2-1; 10 bases line up with TRBD2. Germline trimming cut 8 bases from V and 3 bases from J; bases unmatched to any gene: 4. From germline, CDR1 is SGHTA and CDR2 FQGNSA. The CDR3 contains 14 residues. The CDR3: CASGAGGSYNEQFF. The CDR3 DNA is TGTGCCAGCGGAGCGGGAGGGAGCTACAATGAGCAGTTCTTC.

The rearrangement joins TRBV10-3 to TRBJ2-1, with 10 positions matching TRBD2. This CDR3 spans 15 amino acids. Germline V lookup: CDR1 ENHRY, CDR2 SYGVKD. Trimming cost V 3 bases and J 7 bases; bases outside gene matches: 6. The CDR3 here is CAISDWLAGVNEQFF. CDR3 sequence (DNA): TGTGCCATCAGTGACTGGCTAGCGGGAGTGAATGAGCAGTTCTTC.

The genes are TRBV20-1 and TRBJ1-6; TRBD1 agrees at 8 bases. Germline V gives CDR1 DFQATT, CDR2 SNEGSKA (reference sequence). This CDR3 has 16 residues. Trimming removed 5 bases from V and 7 bases from J; junction bases left unmatched: 13. CDR3 nucleotide sequence: TGCAGTGCTGGACCCGAGGGGCAGGGGGCGAATTCACCCCTCCACTTT. It encodes CSAGPEGQGANSPLHF.

The chain joins TRBV29-1 to TRBJ2-1; 11 nucleotides align to TRBD1. There are 14 residues in the CDR3. V shed 5 bases and J 3 bases; nucleotides not matched to a gene: 3. The germline V gene encodes CDR1 SQVTM and CDR2 ANQGSEA. The CDR3 region is CSVWTGGSYNEQFF. The CDR3 DNA is TGCAGCGTTTGGACAGGGGGCAGCTACAATGAGCAGTTCTTC.

This clonotype was observed a handful of times. The genes are TRBV7-2 and TRBJ2-5; 12 bases are shared with TRBD2. Germline V CDR1 and CDR2: SGHTA, FQGNSA. Trimming removed 5 bases from V and 11 bases from J; junction bases left unmatched: 12. This CDR3 has 15 amino acids. The CDR3 here is CASSARTSGTLEQYF. CDR3 nucleotides: TGTGCCAGCAGCGCGAGGACTAGCGGGACCCTAGAGCAGTACTTC.

This clonotype was recorded at least ten times. The V call is TRBV29-1, the J call TRBJ2-5, with D possibly TRBD1 on 5 matching bases. Germline CDR1 reads SQVTM; CDR2 reads ANQGSEA. With 3 bases removed from V and 4 bases from J, the gap between germline ends came to 18 bases. CDR3 length: 15 residues. CDR3: CSVEAIAGPRETQYF. The CDR3 DNA sequence: TGCAGCGTTGAGGCAATCGCAGGGCCTCGAGAGACCCAGTACTTC.

Note on this clonotype: The junction and the germline gene differ at one end; a read error may be behind it. The genes are TRBV20-1 and TRBJ2-1, with a possible D match to TRBD2 (5 bases). The CDR3 is made up of 11 amino acids. Germline CDR1 and CDR2: DFQATT and SNEGSKA (reference sequence). The CDR3 bases are TGCAGGGCTACTAGATACAATGAGCAGTTCTTC. Translated, it gives CRATRYNEQFF.

The chain uses TRBV6-2 or TRBV6-3 and TRBJ2-1; 7 bases are shared with TRBD1. The J call may be wrong; the DNA end is better matched by TRBJ2-7. The CDR3 has 16 residues. Per the germline V gene, CDR1 is MNHEY and CDR2 is SVGEGT. The CDR3, as DNA: TGTGCCAGCAGTTGGTCCGGTAGGGGGACAGTCTACGAGCAGTACTTC. Protein: CASSWSGRGTVYEQYF.

There are a few counts of this clonotype. The J gene is TRBJ2-4, the V gene TRBV11-1, with D maybe TRBD1 (5 bases). The J call may be in error: the DNA end matches TRBJ2-7 better. Per germline, CDR1 SGHAT and CDR2 FQDESV (reference sequence). The length of the CDR3 is 14 residues. In nucleotides, the CDR3 is TGTGCCAGCAGCAAAACAGGTATGGGCTACGAGCAGTACTTC. Residues: CASSKTGMGYEQYF.

This clonotype was found once. One end of the junction fails to match germline, which may point to a read error. The genes are TRBV5-4 and TRBJ2-1; no clear D. CDR1 is SGHNT, CDR2 YYREEE, per germline (reference sequence). CDR3 length: 16 amino acids. CDR3: CASSGQGSRAYDEQFF. The CDR3 coding sequence is TGTGCCAGCAGCGGCCAAGGTTCACGGGCCTACGATGAGCAGTTCTTC.

This chain joins TRBV5-1 and TRBJ2-7; no clear D. Between the trimmed V and J ends, which lost 3 bases and 5 bases, there was a span of 9 bases. There are 12 residues in the CDR3. The germline V gene has CDR1 SGHRS and CDR2 YFSETQ. CDR3 sequence reads: CASSSSLNEQYF. The CDR3 nucleotides are TGCGCCAGCAGCTCCTCTCTGAACGAGCAGTACTTC.

This clonotype showed up just a few times. The chain links TRBV29-1 to TRBJ1-1, with TRBD1 as a possible D gene (5 bases). The ends were cut back, 6 bases at V and 3 bases at J, with 11 bases in the middle. The germline gives CDR1 SQVTM, CDR2 ANQGSEA. The CDR3 runs 12 residues. CDR3 sequence (DNA): TGCAGCGTCTTCAGGGAGGACACTGAAGCTTTCTTT. This encodes CSVFREDTEAFF.

V usage is TRBV20-1 and J usage is TRBJ1-2; 9 nucleotides align to TRBD1. In germline, CDR1 is DFQATT, CDR2 SNEGSKA (reference sequence). There are 13 residues in the CDR3. V dropped 1 base and J dropped 8; count of bases not matched to a gene: 5. The CDR3 sequence: CSARVRTGVGYTF. DNA of the CDR3: TGCAGTGCTAGAGTAAGGACAGGGGTCGGCTACACCTTC.

This sequence joins TRBV11-2 and TRBJ1-1; D is ambiguous. Germline V gene lookup returns CDR1 SGHAT and CDR2 FQNNGV. CDR3 length equals 13 residues. Trimming cost V 6 bases and J 2 bases, with 10 bases left between them. The CDR3 region has the DNA TGTGCCAGCAGACGACCACCCAACACTGAAGCTTTCTTT. Protein: CASRRPPNTEAFF.

This chain uses TRBV7-2 with TRBJ2-3; TRBD2 aligns across 10 bases. The CDR3 consists of 14 residues. Trimming removed 11 bases from V and 5 bases from J; junction bases left unmatched: 10. Germline V gene sequence: CDR1 SGHTA, CDR2 FQGNSA. Here the CDR3 DNA reads TGTGCCTTCAACCGGCTAGCGGGAGTAGATACGCAGTATTTT. As protein: CAFNRLAGVDTQYF.

CDR3 sequence: CASSLERLDSPLHF. The CDR3 DNA sequence: TGTGCCAGCAGCTTAGAACGGCTCGATTCACCCCTCCACTTT. The V call is TRBV7-2, the J call TRBJ1-6; D remains unclear. Per germline, CDR1 SGHTA and CDR2 FQGNSA. V lost 1 base, J lost 8 bases, and 9 bases lay in between. The CDR3 spans 14 residues.

The chain links TRBV29-1 to TRBJ1-2; 10 nucleotides match TRBD1. The junction had 3 bases not matched to a gene; V was cut back by 3 bases and J by 2 bases. The CDR3 extends over 14 amino acids. CDR1 and CDR2 from the germline V gene are SQVTM and ANQGSEA. The CDR3 loop is CSVDAGQGNYGYTF. The CDR3 DNA reads as TGCAGCGTTGACGCGGGACAGGGGAACTATGGCTACACCTTC.

This chain uses TRBV2 with TRBJ2-3; D possibly corresponds to TRBD1 (6 bases). Looked up from germline, CDR1 is SNHLY and CDR2 is FYNNEI. Trimming took 10 bases from V and 4 from J, leaving 18 bases between them. The CDR3 has 14 amino acids. CDR3 DNA sequence: TGTGCCATCGAACAGGGCTTTAGCGCAGATACGCAGTATTTT. As protein: CAIEQGFSADTQYF.